The next 16 T cell receptor beta chains were all read from a single sample in a study of technical replicates of blood from four donors. Measured with immunoSEQ multiplex PCR; TCRdb has only the in-frame clones, and not every one. The table has tens of thousands of clones, approximately 86% seen once. Sequencing was carried out using PBMCs. All receptors come from a human donor in good health. Some clones in this sample may be carry-over from other donors' samples.

The sample holds a few counts of this clone. This rearrangement joins TRBV7-9 to TRBJ2-5; D might be TRBD2 (5 bases). Germline V gene lookup returns CDR1 SEHNR and CDR2 FQNEAQ (reference sequence). The CDR3 runs to 17 residues. V was shortened by 5 bases and J by 2 bases, with 21 bases between the two germline ends. CDR3 protein: CASSDRNGNNYQETQYF. For the CDR3, the DNA is TGTGCCAGCAGCGATAGGAACGGGAACAACTATCAAGAGACCCAGTACTTC.

The J gene is TRBJ2-3, the V gene TRBV5-3, with D maybe TRBD1 (6 bases). TRBV5-3 is given ORF status, its function remaining uncertain. Trimming removed 4 bases at V and 6 bases at J, with 21 bases between. The CDR3 has 16 residues. CDR3 in DNA: TGTGCCAGAAGCCGGGAAGGCAGGGGTAATATTGATACGCAGTATTTT. As protein: CARSREGRGNIDTQYF.

The chain uses TRBV7-9 and TRBJ1-1, with TRBD1 as a possible D gene (5 bases). The length of the CDR3 is 15 residues. Germline loops: CDR1 SEHNR, CDR2 FQNEAQ (reference sequence). Deletions cut 3 bases from V and 0 bases from J, with 11 bases between. The CDR3 reads CASSLGPAMNTEAFF. The CDR3 nucleotides read TGTGCCAGCAGCTTGGGGCCAGCCATGAACACTGAAGCTTTCTTT.

This sequence joins TRBV4-3 and TRBJ2-5; D gene ambiguous. This CDR3 region has 15 residues. V shed 1 base and J shed 5 bases, with 14 bases lying between them. Germline V lookup: CDR1 LGHNA, CDR2 YSLEER. The CDR3 DNA is TGCGCCAGCAGCCAAGCTAGTAACCCCGGGGAGACCCAGTACTTC. Translating it yields CASSQASNPGETQYF.

This clone was seen just once. The CDR3 sequence: CASSAHSGNTEAFF. The CDR3 DNA is TGTGCCAGTAGTGCGCACTCAGGGAACACTGAAGCTTTCTTT. The chain links TRBV19 to TRBJ1-1; D uncertain. The CDR3 runs to 14 residues. V was shortened by 5 bases and J by 1 base, with 11 bases between the two germline ends. Per germline, CDR1 LNHDA and CDR2 SQIVND (reference sequence).

This chain connects TRBV6-1 to TRBJ1-4; D might be TRBD1 (6 bases). This CDR3 spans 12 amino acids. Germline values: CDR1 MNHNS, CDR2 SASEGT. V dropped 9 bases and J dropped 5 bases, with 10 bases sitting between them. The CDR3 here is CASRTANEKLFF. The CDR3 bases are TGTGCCAGTAGGACAGCAAATGAAAAACTGTTTTTT.

V usage is TRBV6-6 and J usage is TRBJ2-2, with 10 positions matching TRBD2. V was clipped by 9 bases and J by 0 bases; unmatched bases: 4. The CDR3 spans 15 residues. Per germline, CDR1 MNHNY and CDR2 SVGAGI (reference sequence). This chain's CDR3 is CASVLAGANTGELFF. The CDR3 DNA reads TGTGCCAGTGTCCTAGCGGGAGCGAACACCGGGGAGCTGTTTTTT.

The CDR3 DNA reads TGCAGCGTTGAAGCCGGGGGGGCCCCAGAGACCCAGTACTTC. Protein: CSVEAGGAPETQYF. The chain recombines TRBV29-1 with TRBJ2-5; 8 bases align to TRBD2. Looked up from germline, CDR1 is SQVTM and CDR2 is ANQGSEA. The CDR3 has 14 amino acids. Trimming at V came to 1 base and at J to 4 bases, leaving 5 bases not matched to a gene.

This rearrangement joins TRBV7-2 to TRBJ1-5; the D gene is possibly TRBD1 (6 bases). Trimming took off 1 base at V and 3 bases at J, with 10 bases between the two ends. CDR1 and CDR2 from the germline V gene are SGHTA and FQGNSA. The CDR3 runs to 15 residues. The CDR3 region has the DNA TGTGCCAGCAGCTTAGACCAGGGGAACAATCAGCCCCAGCATTTT. This gives the protein CASSLDQGNNQPQHF.

The chain joins TRBV5-5 to TRBJ1-2; D not resolved. Trimming removed 3 bases at V and 7 bases at J, with 16 bases between. The CDR3 contains 14 residues. CDR1 and CDR2 from the germline V gene are SGHKS and YYEKEE (reference sequence). The CDR3 protein is CASSSGGRASGYTF. The CDR3 region has the DNA TGTGCCAGCAGCTCCGGAGGGAGAGCGTCTGGCTACACCTTC.

V usage is TRBV27 and J usage is TRBJ2-4; 10 positions match TRBD1. CDR3 length: 13 residues. Germline CDR1 is MNHEY and CDR2 is SMNVEV (reference sequence). V lost 8 bases to trimming and J lost 3 bases; unmatched junction nucleotides: 1. DNA of the CDR3: TGTGCCAGCTGGACAGGGGGCAAAAACATTCAGTACTTC. Encoded protein: CASWTGGKNIQYF.

The chain uses TRBV5-1 and TRBJ1-3; a weak D match, TRBD1 (6 bases). V lost 4 bases and J lost 0, with 14 bases in between. Looked up from germline, CDR1 is SGHRS and CDR2 is YFSETQ. The CDR3 loop spans 16 amino acids. This CDR3 is CASSDGGGLSGNTIYF. CDR3 nucleotides: TGCGCCAGCAGCGACGGGGGGGGCCTCTCTGGAAACACCATATATTTT. Based on the CDR3 plus reference TRBV5-1 and TRBJ1-3, the full variable domain is KAGVTQTPRYLIKTRGQQVTLSCSPISGHRSVSWYQQTPGQGLQFLFEYFSETQRNKGNFPGRFSGRQFSNSRSEMNVSTLELGDSALYLCASSDGGGLSGNTIYFGEGSWLTVV.

This clone has only one observation. The chain employs TRBV5-1 and TRBJ2-1, with D hard to call. Looked up from germline, CDR1 is SGHRS and CDR2 is YFSETQ. The CDR3 has 13 amino acids. Trimming cost V 0 bases and J 13 bases, with 14 bases left between them. The CDR3 here is CASSLAGSRYQFF. The DNA for the CDR3 is TGCGCCAGCAGCTTGGCCGGGTCGAGGTACCAGTTCTTC. Together with reference TRBV5-1 and TRBJ2-1, the CDR3 gives the full variable domain: KAGVTQTPRYLIKTRGQQVTLSCSPISGHRSVSWYQQTPGQGLQFLFEYFSETQRNKGNFPGRFSGRQFSNSRSEMNVSTLELGDSALYLCASSLAGSRYQFFGPGTRLTVL.

This sequence joins TRBV19 and TRBJ1-2; a weak D match, TRBD1 (6 bases). V dropped 7 bases and J dropped 4 bases, with 16 bases sitting between them. The CDR3 covers 14 residues. Germline assignment: CDR1 LNHDA and CDR2 SQIVND (reference sequence). The CDR3 is CASIDGGQRYGYTF. The CDR3 DNA reads as TGTGCCAGTATCGACGGCGGACAGCGCTATGGCTACACCTTC.

In this sample, this clone turned up once. The V call is TRBV5-4, the J call TRBJ2-7; no reliable D call. Between the trimmed V and J ends, which lost 0 bases and 2 bases, there was a span of 9 bases. Germline CDR1 is SGHNT and CDR2 is YYREEE (reference sequence). The CDR3 extends over 14 amino acids. For the CDR3, the DNA is TGTGCCAGCAGCTTGGCTGGAGCTACCTACGAGCAGTACTTC. It codes for CASSLAGATYEQYF.

The J gene is TRBJ2-1, the V gene TRBV6-6; TRBD1 might be the D (6 bases). V lost 7 bases and J lost 5, with 15 bases in between. Germline V CDR1 and CDR2: MNHNY, SVGAGI (reference sequence). The CDR3 spans 14 residues. DNA for the CDR3: TGTGCCAGCACCTTACTTGACAGGAACAATGAGCAGTTCTTC. Protein sequence: CASTLLDRNNEQFF.